This is a list of T cell receptor beta chains from one sample in a study of stem cell transplantation in POMP-related autoinflammatory disease. TCRdb's copy holds only in-frame clones and misses some; the assay was immunoSEQ multiplex PCR. Of about 26,000 clones listed, roughly 80% are singletons. Here the sequenced sample was CD4+ T cells from PBMCs, taken before stem cell transplantation. The receptors here all came from a human donor with POMP-related autoinflammation and immune dysregulation (PRAID). CDR3s include the opening cysteine and the closing phenylalanine or tryptophan. The D gene is left open where the match is weak. Clone size appears in some rows only: once, few, many, or a class for an expanded clone.

. | TRBJ2-7 | TRBV7-3 | TRBD2 | CASSPIGGVKSYEQYF | TGTGCCAGCAGCCCGATCGGGGGGGTGAAGTCCTACGAGCAGTACTTC
. | TRBJ2-2 | TRBV4-1 | TRBD2 | CASSHGGYGRKATGELFF | TGCGCCAGCAGCCACGGGGGGTACGGACGAAAGGCCACCGGGGAGCTGTTTTTT
. | TRBJ2-1 | TRBV11-2 | . | CASSWGEGNEQFF | TGTGCCAGCAGTTGGGGTGAGGGAAATGAGCAGTTCTTC
. | TRBJ1-2 | TRBV5-1 | . | CASSYGSPPTGSYGYTF | TGCGCCAGCAGCTATGGGTCCCCACCGACAGGAAGTTATGGCTACACCTTC
. | TRBJ2-3 | TRBV19 | TRBD2 | CASRTLAGGADTQYF | TGTGCCAGTAGGACTTTAGCGGGAGGGGCAGATACGCAGTATTTT
. | TRBJ2-7 | TRBV19 | TRBD2 | CASRPSSGLAGEYEQYF | TGTGCCAGTAGACCCTCCTCCGGACTAGCGGGAGAGTACGAGCAGTACTTC
. | TRBJ2-5 | TRBV27 | . | CASSPSQETQYF | TGTGCCAGCAGTCCGAGCCAAGAGACCCAGTACTTC
once | TRBJ2-2 | TRBV5-1 | TRBD1 | CASSPLPGQGSTGELFF | TGCGCCAGCAGCCCTCTACCGGGACAGGGATCCACCGGGGAGCTGTTTTTT
once | TRBJ1-2 | TRBV6-5 | TRBD1 | CASSFQGAGGYTF | TGTGCCAGCAGTTTCCAGGGGGCAGGAGGCTACACCTTC
. | TRBJ2-7 | TRBV20-1 | TRBD2 | CSATGGEQYF | TGCAGTGCGACGGGGGGCGAGCAGTACTTC
. | TRBJ2-2 | TRBV11-2 | TRBD1 | CASSLAIQGEGGELFF | TGTGCCAGCAGCTTAGCAATTCAGGGGGAAGGCGGGGAGCTGTTTTTT
. | TRBJ2-7 | TRBV7-2 | . | CASSFYISNEQYF | TGTGCCAGCAGCTTCTATATCAGTAACGAGCAGTACTTC
once | TRBJ2-3 | TRBV7-6 | TRBD2 | CASSPGLAGGPSDTQYF | TGTGCCAGCAGCCCGGGACTAGCGGGGGGGCCCTCAGATACGCAGTATTTT
few | TRBJ1-5 | TRBV28 | . | CASTTRSRGKGGQPQHF | TGTGCCAGCACCACCCGGAGCAGGGGTAAGGGAGGTCAGCCCCAGCATTTT
. | TRBJ1-4 | TRBV23-1 | TRBD1 | CASSHPGAGGQGEKLFF | TGCGCCAGCAGTCACCCAGGGGCAGGGGGCCAAGGGGAAAAACTGTTTTTT
. | TRBJ1-5 | TRBV30 | . | CAWSGDHTKGPQHF | TGTGCCTGGAGTGGGGACCATACCAAGGGGCCCCAGCATTTT
. | TRBJ1-1 | TRBV4-1 | TRBD1 | CASSQEGQGMNTEAFF | TGCGCCAGCAGCCAGGAGGGACAGGGTATGAACACTGAAGCTTTCTTT
. | TRBJ2-1 | TRBV2 | TRBD1 | CASLAPRQGAYNEQFF | TGTGCCAGCTTAGCTCCGAGACAGGGGGCCTACAATGAGCAGTTCTTC
. | TRBJ2-3 | TRBV27 | . | CASSPSKGRQYF | TGTGCCAGCAGTCCTTCTAAGGGAAGGCAGTATTTT
. | TRBJ1-2 | TRBV19 | . | CASKGRPLGDGYTF | TGTGCCAGCAAAGGGAGGCCCTTGGGGGATGGCTACACCTTC
. | TRBJ2-1 | TRBV28 | TRBD2 | CASSTFRGGDRGTSGAAYNEQFF | TGTGCCAGCAGCACGTTTCGGGGTGGGGACAGGGGGACTAGCGGGGCAGCTTACAATGAGCAGTTCTTC
. | TRBJ1-5 | TRBV7-9 | . | CASSLEGHQPQHF | TGTGCCAGCAGCTTAGAAGGGCATCAGCCCCAGCATTTT
. | TRBJ2-5 | TRBV15 | . | CATSRGSTKETQYF | TGTGCCACCAGCAGAGGATCGACTAAAGAGACCCAGTACTTC
. | TRBJ1-1 | TRBV2 | . | CASISMNTEAFF | TGTGCCAGCATATCCATGAACACTGAAGCTTTCTTT
. | TRBJ2-5 | TRBV4-1 | TRBD2 | CASSQYTIAGQETQYF | TGCGCCAGCAGCCAATACACCATAGCGGGGCAAGAGACCCAGTACTTC
. | TRBJ2-5 | TRBV12-5 | . | CASGSLEADWRQKTQYF | TGTGCTAGTGGTTCCCTAGAAGCCGACTGGCGTCAGAAGACCCAGTACTTC
few | TRBJ1-1 | TRBV9 | . | CASSVGLGGLAFF | TGTGCCAGCAGCGTAGGGCTTGGGGGGTTGGCTTTCTTT
. | TRBJ2-5 | TRBV5-1 | TRBD1 | CASSNSVGQGVLETQYF | TGCGCCAGCTCCAACTCGGTAGGACAGGGGGTTTTAGAGACCCAGTACTTC
. | TRBJ1-1 | TRBV19 | . | CASSWMSGNTEAFF | TGTGCCAGTAGTTGGATGAGCGGCAACACTGAAGCTTTCTTT
once | TRBJ2-5 | TRBV30 | TRBD2 | CAWSVFREGTQYF | TGTGCCTGGAGTGTATTTAGGGAGGGGACCCAGTACTTC
once | TRBJ1-5 | TRBV15 | . | CATDPRGWCQPQHF | TGTGCCACCGACCCCAGGGGTTGGTGTCAGCCCCAGCATTTT
. | TRBJ1-2 | TRBV28 | . | CASSFPPTF | TGTGCCAGCAGTTTTCCCCCGACCTTC
. | TRBJ2-7 | TRBV9 | . | CASSEDGTYSYEQYF | TGTGCCAGCAGCGAGGACGGGACCTACTCCTACGAGCAGTACTTC
. | TRBJ2-1 | TRBV19 | . | CASSSESNNYNEQFF | TGTGCCAGTAGTTCCGAGTCTAACAATTACAATGAGCAGTTCTTC
. | TRBJ2-3 | TRBV5-8 | TRBD1 | CASSLGQDPDTQYF | TGTGCCAGCAGCTTAGGACAGGACCCAGATACGCAGTATTTT
few | TRBJ2-5 | TRBV5-1 | . | CASSAEETQYF | TGCGCCAGCAGCGCTGAAGAGACCCAGTACTTC
. | TRBJ2-3 | TRBV7-9 | . | CASSDDMVASTDTQYF | TGTGCCAGCAGCGACGACATGGTGGCTAGCACAGATACGCAGTATTTT
. | TRBJ1-2 | TRBV5-1 | . | CASGPSAGRGGGYGYTF | TGCGCCAGCGGCCCCTCAGCGGGAAGGGGAGGAGGCTATGGCTACACCTTC
. | TRBJ2-2 | TRBV6-5 | . | CASMGPPGELFF | TGTGCCAGCATGGGTCCCCCCGGGGAGCTGTTTTTT
. | TRBJ1-1 | TRBV19 | . | CASSSRPVERRNTEAFF | TGTGCCAGTAGTTCTCGCCCCGTCGAAAGGCGGAACACTGAAGCTTTCTTT
few | TRBJ2-1 | TRBV10-3 | . | CATKRGEGAYEQFF | TGTGCCACAAAGAGGGGGGAGGGGGCGTATGAGCAGTTCTTC
. | TRBJ1-5 | TRBV28 | . | CASHTGLGAPQHF | TGTGCCAGCCATACAGGGCTCGGTGCGCCCCAGCATTTT
. | TRBJ2-3 | TRBV4-2 | . | CASSQARIRTDTQYF | TGTGCCAGCAGCCAAGCCAGGATCCGCACAGATACGCAGTATTTT
. | TRBJ2-1 | TRBV2 | TRBD2 | CASSEAVAGGPEQFF | TGTGCCAGCAGTGAAGCGGTAGCGGGGGGTCCCGAGCAGTTCTTC
. | TRBJ2-7 | TRBV11-2 | . | CASTSGRGSYEQYF | TGTGCCAGCACCTCCGGAAGGGGGTCCTACGAGCAGTACTTC
. | TRBJ2-3 | TRBV6-6 | TRBD1 | CATRGFTDTQYF | TGTGCCACCAGGGGGTTCACAGATACGCAGTATTTT
. | TRBJ2-7 | TRBV10-3 | TRBD1 | CAISDPGGYEQYF | TGTGCCATCAGTGATCCAGGGGGCTACGAGCAGTACTTC
. | TRBJ2-3 | TRBV11-1 | . | CASSPGVDTQYF | TGTGCCAGCAGCCCGGGAGTAGATACGCAGTATTTT
. | TRBJ1-1 | TRBV5-6 | . | CASSFSEREAFF | TGTGCCAGCAGCTTCTCGGAGCGTGAAGCTTTCTTT
. | TRBJ2-1 | TRBV7-2 | TRBD2 | CASSPREGEQFF | TGTGCCAGCAGCCCCCGGGAGGGTGAGCAGTTCTTC